This T cell receptor beta chain was documented in a study of T cells expressing NK-cell markers. TCRdb reanalyzed the 5' RACE reads and collapses them to one entry per CDR3 protein, without DNA. This listing includes fewer than 300,000 distinct CDR3 sequences. This CDR3 is 13 amino acids long. The clonotype was recovered from a woman between 18 and 69 years old in good health. The rearrangement links TRBV12-3 or TRBV12-4 to TRBJ2-5; TCRdb's assignment of TRBD2 cannot be checked, as there is no DNA. Sequenced material: blood T cells: a sorted CD56 or NKG2C T cell subset, CD4+ or CD8+ T cells, or bulk PBMC T cells (not recorded which). The chain's CDR3 is CASSLPSQETQYF.